Following are 18 T cell receptor beta chains from one sample sequenced in a study of blood T cell repertoires in COVID-19. Assay used: immunoSEQ multiplex PCR; TCRdb lists only in-frame clones, some missing. The sample has around 200,000 clones; about nine tenths are singletons. Material: peripheral blood. These receptors came from a man in his 70s with acute or convalescent COVID-19.

The rearrangement uses TRBV10-1 and TRBJ1-1; D remains ambiguous. The CDR3 sequence is 9 residues long. Trimming took off 9 bases at V and 10 bases at J, with 9 bases between the two ends. Germline CDR1 is WNHNN and CDR2 is SYGVQD (reference sequence). The CDR3 nucleotides are TGCGCCAGGGACTACGGAGCTTTCTTT. Amino acid sequence: CARDYGAFF.

This clone was counted once. The chain carries TRBV6-1 and TRBJ1-4, with D tentatively TRBD1 (6 bases). Germline V gives CDR1 MNHNS, CDR2 SASEGT. There are 15 residues in the CDR3. Between the trimmed V and J ends, which lost 5 bases and 7 bases, there was a span of 17 bases. The CDR3 bases are TGTGCCAGCAGTCCCACCGGGTGGGACATTGAAAAACTGTTTTTT. It translates to CASSPTGWDIEKLFF.

This chain joins TRBV4-3 and TRBJ1-2; a weak D match, TRBD1 (5 bases). Trimming shortened V by 0 bases and J by 8 bases, and 19 bases separated the two germline ends. CDR3 size: 16 residues. Germline lookup yields CDR1 LGHNA and CDR2 YSLEER. CDR3 protein: CASSQERGDVLLGYTF. The CDR3 DNA is TGCGCCAGCAGCCAAGAACGGGGGGACGTTCTCCTGGGCTACACCTTC.

The rearrangement uses TRBV2 and TRBJ2-1; weak D call: TRBD2 (6 bases). The CDR3 spans 14 residues. Between the trimmed V and J ends, which lost 4 bases and 7 bases, there was a span of 14 bases. CDR1 and CDR2 (germline): SNHLY, FYNNEI. CDR3 nucleotide sequence: TGTGCCAGCAGTGCGGTGGGAGGAAGGAATGAGCAGTTCTTC. Translated: CASSAVGGRNEQFF.

The chain recombines TRBV5-1 with TRBJ2-5; TRBD2 agrees at 7 bases. The V and J ends lost 6 bases and 1 base, in that order; junction bases with no gene match: 3. The CDR3 runs 13 residues. Germline loops: CDR1 SGHRS, CDR2 YFSETQ. CDR3 bases: TGCGCCAGCAACGGACTAGGCCAAGAGACCCAGTACTTC. It yields the protein CASNGLGQETQYF.

The chain uses TRBV29-1 and TRBJ1-1, with D hard to call. The CDR3 consists of 13 residues. Germline CDR1 SQVTM, CDR2 ANQGSEA. Trimming pared 4 bases from V and 7 bases from J, leaving 16 bases between. CDR3 sequence reads: CSVGSLSYFEAFF. Here the CDR3 DNA reads TGCAGCGTTGGGTCGCTCTCCTACTTTGAAGCTTTCTTT.

The table lists this clone with a count of one. J is TRBJ2-2 and V is TRBV24-1; 13 nucleotides match TRBD2. From germline, CDR1 is KGHDR and CDR2 SFDVKD. The CDR3 covers 19 residues. The V segment lost 4 bases and the J segment 3 bases; nucleotides outside the gene matches: 10. CDR3 region: CATSDSSWTSGSHTGELFF. The CDR3 DNA sequence: TGTGCCACCAGTGACTCCTCCTGGACTAGCGGGAGCCACACCGGGGAGCTGTTTTTT.

Only a few counts were recorded for this clone. V is TRBV4-2 and J is TRBJ2-3; no definite D call. The V gene's germline CDR1 is LGHNA and CDR2 YNFKEQ. The CDR3 consists of 17 residues. V dropped 3 bases and J dropped 6 bases, with 22 bases sitting between them. The CDR3 DNA reads TGTGCCAGCAGCCAGAAAGGTACAGCCCGTTATGAGGATACGCAGTATTTT. Translating gives CASSQKGTARYEDTQYF.

The chain is built from TRBV2 and TRBJ1-1; 7 bases are shared with TRBD1. Germline trimming cut 8 bases from V and 2 bases from J; bases unmatched to any gene: 5. In germline, CDR1 is SNHLY, CDR2 FYNNEI. The CDR3 totals 13 residues. The CDR3 DNA follows: TGTGCCAGCGGGGGGACAGCCAACACTGAAGCTTTCTTT. Translation gives CASGGTANTEAFF.

This chain uses TRBV6-6 with TRBJ1-5; TRBD1 matches 7 bases. CDR3 length: 15 amino acids. V lost 7 bases, J lost 8 bases, and 14 bases stayed unmatched. CDR1 and CDR2 from the germline V gene are MNHNY and SVGAGI (reference sequence). The CDR3 DNA is TGTGCCAGCACCCCTAGGGGGCAGGGTAGGGAGCCCCAGCATTTT. This encodes CASTPRGQGREPQHF.

CDR3 loop: CASSQADRGYNSPLHF. CDR3 sequence (DNA): TGTGCCAGCAGCCAAGCCGACAGGGGCTATAATTCACCCCTCCACTTT. V and J are TRBV3-1 (or the pseudogene TRBV3-2) and TRBJ1-6; 8 bases are shared with TRBD1. V lost 1 base and J lost 3; bases outside the gene matches: 2. The CDR3 length is 16 residues. Germline values: CDR1 LGHDT, CDR2 YNNKEL (reference sequence).

This sequence joins TRBV7-9 and TRBJ1-1; TRBD1 matches at 11 bases. The CDR3 has 13 residues. The germline CDR1 and CDR2 sequences are SEHNR and FQNEAQ (reference sequence). V was pared by 5 bases and J by 9 bases, with 5 bases of the junction left unmatched. The CDR3 DNA follows: TGTGCCAGCAGCAGGACAGGGGGCTTTAAAGCTTTCTTT. It yields the protein CASSRTGGFKAFF.

This chain links TRBV24-1 with TRBJ2-6; D possibly corresponds to TRBD1 (6 bases). Per the germline V gene, CDR1 is KGHDR and CDR2 is SFDVKD. Trimming took 5 bases from V and 4 from J, leaving 11 bases between them. CDR3 size: 15 residues. The CDR3 region has the DNA TGTGCCACCAGTGCCACCGGGACAGGGGCCAACGTCCTGACTTTC. Translating gives CATSATGTGANVLTF.

The rearrangement joins TRBV6-2 or TRBV6-3 to TRBJ2-3, with a tentative D call TRBD2 (6 bases). In germline, CDR1 is MNHEY, CDR2 SVGEGT. Trimming pared 0 bases from V and 4 bases from J, leaving 11 bases between. This CDR3 has 15 residues. The CDR3 DNA follows: TGTGCCAGCAGTTACTCTGCGGGATCGGCAGATACGCAGTATTTT. It yields the protein CASSYSAGSADTQYF.

The CDR3 nucleotides are TGTGCCAGCAGCTTGGTGAGAGGGGGAATTGAGCAGTTCTTC. Its translation is CASSLVRGGIEQFF. V is TRBV5-5 and J is TRBJ2-1, with D tentatively TRBD1 (6 bases). Trimming shortened V by 0 bases and J by 9 bases, and 13 bases separated the two germline ends. The CDR3 totals 14 residues. Germline CDR1 SGHKS, CDR2 YYEKEE (reference sequence).

The chain combines TRBV5-1 with TRBJ2-6; D remains unclear. CDR1 and CDR2 (germline): SGHRS, YFSETQ. This CDR3 has 15 residues. Deletions cut 2 bases from V and 3 bases from J, with 9 bases between. CDR3 residues: CASSLRFGGANVLTF. The DNA for the CDR3 is TGCGCCAGCAGCTTACGGTTTGGTGGGGCCAACGTCCTGACTTTC.

This sequence joins TRBV5-6 and TRBJ2-7; D may be TRBD2 (6 bases). Trimming cost V 4 bases and J 3 bases, with 17 bases left between them. Germline V gene data show CDR1 as SGHDT and CDR2 as YYEEEE. There are 15 residues in the CDR3. CDR3 region: CASSPRDFLSYEQYF. The CDR3 nucleotides are TGTGCCAGCAGCCCCCGGGACTTTTTAAGCTACGAGCAGTACTTC.

The CDR3 coding sequence is TGTGCCAGCAGCGTTAGCGGGAGTGCAGATACGCAGTATTTT. Protein sequence: CASSVSGSADTQYF. This chain uses TRBV6-4 with TRBJ2-3; 9 bases line up with TRBD2. Germline lookup yields CDR1 MRHNA and CDR2 SNTAGT. V trimming: 6 bases; J trimming: 4 bases; junction bases outside the gene matches: 5. The CDR3 loop spans 14 amino acids.